This TCR beta chain derives from a study of blood T cell repertoires in COVID-19. TCRdb keeps only in-frame clones here, not all; method: immunoSEQ multiplex PCR. The sample carries fewer than 150,000 clones, more than 70% recorded once. The source of this sequence is a human donor in a cohort sampled during active COVID-19. Sequences were obtained from peripheral blood.

The CDR3 sequence: CASSYSGRGTEAFF. CDR3 DNA: TGTGCCAGCAGTTACTCAGGGCGGGGCACTGAAGCTTTCTTT. The genes are TRBV6-2 or TRBV6-3 and TRBJ1-1; D is ambiguous. Germline CDR1 and CDR2: MNHEY and SVGEGT. This CDR3 spans 14 amino acids. Between the trimmed V and J ends, which lost 0 bases and 4 bases, there was a span of 9 bases.